The 6 T cell receptor beta chains given below trace back to one sample, sequenced in a study of blood T cell repertoires in COVID-19. Some clones are missing from TCRdb's copy, which holds only in-frame ones; the method was immunoSEQ multiplex PCR. The sample holds approximately 70,000 clones; around 89% are singletons and the top ten take over 6%. The sample was peripheral blood. The receptors were gathered from a woman in her 70s with acute or convalescent COVID-19.

V gene TRBV19 combines with J gene TRBJ2-2, with 10 bases that match TRBD2. This CDR3 contains 14 residues. Germline V gene sequence: CDR1 LNHDA, CDR2 SQIVND (reference sequence). V gave up 7 bases and J gave up 7 bases; unmatched junction bases: 6. The chain's CDR3 is CASTSGSRDGELFF. The CDR3 DNA reads as TGTGCCAGTACTAGCGGGAGTAGAGACGGGGAGCTGTTTTTT.

This rearrangement joins TRBV30 to TRBJ1-5; D is uncertain. The CDR3 runs 15 residues. CDR1 GTSNPN and CDR2 SVGIG come from the germline V gene (reference sequence). The ends were cut back, 2 bases at V and 3 bases at J, with 14 bases in the middle. The CDR3 bases are TGTGCCTGGAGTTCCGGGATGCTGAACAATCAGCCCCAGCATTTT. It encodes CAWSSGMLNNQPQHF.

The chain carries TRBV28 and TRBJ1-4; D unresolved. Trimming cost V 6 bases and J 4 bases, with 9 bases left between them. This CDR3 region has 13 residues. The germline V gene encodes CDR1 MDHEN and CDR2 SYDVKM. The CDR3 coding sequence is TGTGCCAGCAGCGGTACGGTTAATGAAAAACTGTTTTTT. This translates into CASSGTVNEKLFF. Variable domain in full (rest from reference TRBV28 and TRBJ1-4): DVKVTQSSRYLVKRTGEKVFLECVQDMDHENMFWYRQDPGLGLRLIYFSYDVKMKEKGDIPEGYSVSREKKERFSLILESASTNQTSMYLCASSGTVNEKLFFGSGTQLSVL.

This CDR3 reads CASSEQGAGGYTF. The CDR3 DNA follows: TGCGCCAGCAGCGAACAGGGGGCTGGTGGCTACACCTTC. The chain carries TRBV5-1 and TRBJ1-2; the match to TRBD1 covers 9 bases. Germline lookup yields CDR1 SGHRS and CDR2 YFSETQ. V trimming: 4 bases; J trimming: 7 bases; junction bases outside the gene matches: 5. The CDR3 extends over 13 amino acids.

V gene TRBV28 combines with J gene TRBJ1-2; tentative D call: TRBD1 (6 bases). V was pared by 6 bases and J by 3 bases, with 14 bases between. The CDR3 consists of 14 residues. CDR1 and CDR2 (germline): MDHEN, SYDVKM. DNA for the CDR3: TGTGCCAGCAGGGGGGTCGGGGGGCACTATGGCTACACCTTC. It translates to CASRGVGGHYGYTF.

This chain links TRBV7-9 with TRBJ1-1; 7 bases are shared with TRBD1. This CDR3 has 14 residues. CDR1 and CDR2 (germline): SEHNR, FQNEAQ (reference sequence). J lost 4 bases, V lost 3 bases, and 5 bases had no gene match. The CDR3 DNA sequence: TGTGCCAGCAGCTTCAGGGGGTCGGGCACTGAAGCTTTCTTT. This gives the protein CASSFRGSGTEAFF.